This TCR beta chain was profiled in a study of cytomegalovirus exposure and HLA in healthy donors. The CDR3 runs to 12 residues. The germline V gene has CDR1 MNHEY and CDR2 SVGAGI. V lost 2 bases and J 4 bases, leaving 5 bases between the germline ends. A multiplex PCR was run with 60 Vbeta primers and 13 Jbeta primers. TCRdb keeps only in-frame clones here, not all; method: immunoSEQ multiplex PCR. The sample yields 150,000 or so clones, around 78% seen once. The origin of this receptor is a woman between 35 and 50 years old in good health and CMV-seropositive. Sequenced material: PBMCs. This chain uses TRBV6-5 with TRBJ1-1; no clear D gene. CDR3 loop: CASSYGLTEAFF. As DNA, the CDR3 is TGTGCCAGCAGTTACGGACTCACTGAAGCTTTCTTT.